Only a few counts were recorded for the clone carrying this T cell receptor (beta chain). Its antigen is as yet unknown. Germline-derived CDR1 and CDR2 are SGHKS and YYEKEE (reference sequence). The V end lost 5 bases, the J end lost 3 bases, and 14 bases lay between the germline ends. The CDR3 is 14 residues long. Vbeta (60) and Jbeta (13) primers were used in the PCR. The repertoire was sequenced with immunoSEQ multiplex PCR; TCRdb's copy has only in-frame clones and lacks some. This table has some 160,000 clones, more than 60% appearing once. The data derive from a study of cytomegalovirus exposure and HLA in healthy donors. Study-wide results and limits: A link between a missense DCLRE1C variant and TCR beta V- and J-gene trimming emerged from a later analysis. In a later analysis, at a false discovery rate of 0.05, 16,951 TCR beta sequences were associated with HLA alleles.

Sequencing was done on a sample of PBMCs. The receptor was derived from a woman under 40 in good health and CMV-seronegative. J is TRBJ1-2 and V is TRBV5-5, with unresolved D. CDR3 bases: TGTGCCAGCAGTTTACCCGACGGGTACTATGGCTACACCTTC. Translation: CASSLPDGYYGYTF.